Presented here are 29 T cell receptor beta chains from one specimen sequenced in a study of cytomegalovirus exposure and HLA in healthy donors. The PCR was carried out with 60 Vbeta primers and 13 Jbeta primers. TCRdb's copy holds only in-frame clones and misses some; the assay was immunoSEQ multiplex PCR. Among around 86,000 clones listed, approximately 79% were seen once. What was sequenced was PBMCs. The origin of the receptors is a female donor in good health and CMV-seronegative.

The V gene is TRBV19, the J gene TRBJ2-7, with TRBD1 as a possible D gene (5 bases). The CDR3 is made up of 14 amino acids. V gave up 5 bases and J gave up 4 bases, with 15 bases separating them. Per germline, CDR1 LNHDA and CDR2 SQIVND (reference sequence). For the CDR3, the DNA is TGTGCCAGTAGTTCGGTCAGGGTCAAGTACGAGCAGTACTTC. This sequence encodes CASSSVRVKYEQYF.

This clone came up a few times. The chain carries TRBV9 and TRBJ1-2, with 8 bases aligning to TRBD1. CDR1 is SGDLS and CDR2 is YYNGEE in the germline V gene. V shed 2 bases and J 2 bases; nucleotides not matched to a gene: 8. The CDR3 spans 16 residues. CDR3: CASSVQSRGPNYGYTF. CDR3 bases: TGTGCCAGCAGCGTCCAAAGCAGGGGGCCGAACTATGGCTACACCTTC.

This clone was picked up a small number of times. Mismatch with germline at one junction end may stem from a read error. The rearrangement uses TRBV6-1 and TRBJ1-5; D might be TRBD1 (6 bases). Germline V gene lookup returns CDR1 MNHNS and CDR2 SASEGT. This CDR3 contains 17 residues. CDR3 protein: CGSSENLGARSNQPQHF. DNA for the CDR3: TGTGGCAGCAGTGAGAATCTGGGGGCGCGGAGCAATCAGCCCCAGCATTTT.

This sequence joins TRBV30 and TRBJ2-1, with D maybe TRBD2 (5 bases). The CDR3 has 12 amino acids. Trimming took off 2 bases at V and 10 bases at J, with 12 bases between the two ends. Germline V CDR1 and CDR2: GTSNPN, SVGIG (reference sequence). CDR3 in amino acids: CAWSMYGEEQFF. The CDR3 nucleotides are TGTGCCTGGAGTATGTACGGGGAAGAGCAGTTCTTC.

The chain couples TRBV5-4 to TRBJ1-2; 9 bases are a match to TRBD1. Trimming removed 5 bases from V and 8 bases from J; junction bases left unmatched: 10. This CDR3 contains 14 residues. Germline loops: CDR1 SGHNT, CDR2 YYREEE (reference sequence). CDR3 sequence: CASSRPGQGGGYTF. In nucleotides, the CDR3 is TGTGCCAGCAGTCGCCCGGGACAGGGAGGCGGCTACACCTTC.

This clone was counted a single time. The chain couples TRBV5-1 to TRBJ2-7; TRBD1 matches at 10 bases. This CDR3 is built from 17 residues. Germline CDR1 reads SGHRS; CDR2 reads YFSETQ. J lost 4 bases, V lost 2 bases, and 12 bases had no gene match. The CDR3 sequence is CASSLLSTGTGVYEQYF. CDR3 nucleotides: TGCGCCAGCAGCTTACTCTCTACGGGGACAGGGGTTTACGAGCAGTACTTC.

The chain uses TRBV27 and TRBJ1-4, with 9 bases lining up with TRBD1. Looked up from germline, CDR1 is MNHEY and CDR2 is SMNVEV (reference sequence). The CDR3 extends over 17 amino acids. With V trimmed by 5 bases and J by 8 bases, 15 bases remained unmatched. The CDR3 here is CASSPGGTGQGVEKLFF. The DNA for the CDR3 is TGTGCCAGCAGTCCGGGTGGGACGGGACAGGGAGTAGAAAAACTGTTTTTT. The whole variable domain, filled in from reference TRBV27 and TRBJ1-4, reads EAQVTQNPRYLITVTGKKLTVTCSQNMNHEYMSWYRQDPGLGLRQIYYSMNVEVTDKGDVPEGYKVSRKEKRNFPLILESPSPNQTSLYFCASSPGGTGQGVEKLFFGSGTQLSVL.

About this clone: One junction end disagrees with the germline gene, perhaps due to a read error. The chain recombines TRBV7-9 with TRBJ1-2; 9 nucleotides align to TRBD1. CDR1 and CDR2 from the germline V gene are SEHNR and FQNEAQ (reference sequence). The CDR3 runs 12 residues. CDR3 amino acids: CSSSRTGDGYTF. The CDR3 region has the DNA TGTTCCAGCAGCCGGACAGGGGACGGCTACACCTTC.

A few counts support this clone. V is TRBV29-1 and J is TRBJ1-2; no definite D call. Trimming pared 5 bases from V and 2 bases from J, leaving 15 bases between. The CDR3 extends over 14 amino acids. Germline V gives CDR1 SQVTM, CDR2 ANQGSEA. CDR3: CSVFGGKLNYGYTF. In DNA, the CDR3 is TGCAGCGTTTTCGGAGGAAAACTCAACTATGGCTACACCTTC. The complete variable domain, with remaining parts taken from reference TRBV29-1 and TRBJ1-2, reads SAVISQKPSRDICQRGTSLTIQCQVDSQVTMMFWYRQQPGQSLTLIATANQGSEATYESGFVIDKFPISRPNLTFSTLTVSNMSPEDSSIYLCSVFGGKLNYGYTFGSGTRLTVV.

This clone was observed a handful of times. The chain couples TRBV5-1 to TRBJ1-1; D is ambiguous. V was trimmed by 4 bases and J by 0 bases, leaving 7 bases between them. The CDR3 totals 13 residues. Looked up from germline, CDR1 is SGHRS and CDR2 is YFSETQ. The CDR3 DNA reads TGCGCCAGCAGCGTCGGTATGAACACTGAAGCTTTCTTT. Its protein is CASSVGMNTEAFF. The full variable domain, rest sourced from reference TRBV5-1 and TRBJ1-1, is KAGVTQTPRYLIKTRGQQVTLSCSPISGHRSVSWYQQTPGQGLQFLFEYFSETQRNKGNFPGRFSGRQFSNSRSEMNVSTLELGDSALYLCASSVGMNTEAFFGQGTRLTVV.

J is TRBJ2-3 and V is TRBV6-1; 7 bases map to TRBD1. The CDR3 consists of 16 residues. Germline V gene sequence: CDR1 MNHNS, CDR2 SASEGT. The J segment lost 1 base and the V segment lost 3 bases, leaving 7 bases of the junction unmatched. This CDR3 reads CASSDPQGRGTDTQYF. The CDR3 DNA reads TGTGCCAGCAGTGACCCACAGGGGCGGGGCACAGATACGCAGTATTTT.

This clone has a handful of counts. This CDR3 is CSVDPRGDNSDTQYF. In nucleotides, the CDR3 is TGCAGCGTTGACCCCAGGGGCGATAACTCAGATACGCAGTATTTT. The V gene is TRBV29-1, the J gene TRBJ2-3, with TRBD1 as a possible D gene (6 bases). The V end was cut by 3 bases, the J end by 4 bases, with 17 bases between. In germline, CDR1 is SQVTM, CDR2 ANQGSEA. This CDR3 has 15 amino acids.

The CDR3 sequence: CASGLGPGDAFF. In DNA form, the CDR3 reads TGTGCTAGTGGTTTGGGGCCGGGAGACGCTTTCTTT. This chain joins TRBV12-5 and TRBJ1-1; no firm D call. V was pared by 1 base and J by 11 bases, with 11 bases between. Germline CDR1 reads LGHNT; CDR2 reads FRNRAP. There are 12 residues in the CDR3. The full variable domain, its missing parts supplied by reference TRBV12-5 and TRBJ1-1, is DARVTQTPRHKVTEMGQEVTMRCQPILGHNTVFWYRQTMMQGLELLAYFRNRAPLDDSGMPKDRFSAEMPDATLATLKIQPSEPRDSAVYFCASGLGPGDAFFGQGTRLTVV.

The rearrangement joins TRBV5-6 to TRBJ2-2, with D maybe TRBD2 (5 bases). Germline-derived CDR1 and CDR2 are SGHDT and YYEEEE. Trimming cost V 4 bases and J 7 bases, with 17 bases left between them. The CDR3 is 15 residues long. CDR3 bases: TGTGCCAGCAGCCATTCGGGAAGGGTTGTCGGGGAGCTGTTTTTT. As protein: CASSHSGRVVGELFF.

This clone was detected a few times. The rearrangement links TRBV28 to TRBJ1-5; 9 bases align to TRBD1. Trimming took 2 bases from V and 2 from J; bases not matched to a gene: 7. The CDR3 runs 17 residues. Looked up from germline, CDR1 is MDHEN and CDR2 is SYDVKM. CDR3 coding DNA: TGTGCCAGCAGTTTAGGGACAGGGCTGTACGGCAATCAGCCCCAGCATTTT. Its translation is CASSLGTGLYGNQPQHF.

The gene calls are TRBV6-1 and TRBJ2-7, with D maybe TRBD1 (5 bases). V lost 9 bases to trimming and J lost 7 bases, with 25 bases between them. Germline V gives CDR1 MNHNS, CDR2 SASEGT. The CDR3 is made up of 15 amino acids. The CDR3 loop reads CASCPAAAGAVEQYF. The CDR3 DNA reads TGTGCCAGTTGTCCCGCTGCAGCTGGGGCGGTTGAGCAGTACTTC.

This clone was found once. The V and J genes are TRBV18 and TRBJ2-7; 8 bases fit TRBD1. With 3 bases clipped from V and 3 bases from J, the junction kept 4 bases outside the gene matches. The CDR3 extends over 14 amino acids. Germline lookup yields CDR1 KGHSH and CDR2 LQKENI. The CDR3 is CASSPGTGVYEQYF. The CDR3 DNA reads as TGTGCCAGCTCACCGGGGACAGGAGTCTACGAGCAGTACTTC.

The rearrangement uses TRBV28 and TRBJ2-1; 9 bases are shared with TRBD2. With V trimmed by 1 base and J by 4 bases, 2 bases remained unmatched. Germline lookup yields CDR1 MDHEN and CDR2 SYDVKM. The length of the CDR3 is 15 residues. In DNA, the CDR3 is TGTGCCAGCAGTTTATCTAGCGGGAAATACAATGAGCAGTTCTTC. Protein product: CASSLSSGKYNEQFF.

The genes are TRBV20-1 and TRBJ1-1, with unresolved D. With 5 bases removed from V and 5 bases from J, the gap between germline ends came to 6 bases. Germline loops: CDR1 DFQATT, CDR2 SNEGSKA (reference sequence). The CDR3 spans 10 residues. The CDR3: CSALFTEAFF. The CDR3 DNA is TGCAGTGCTCTTTTTACTGAAGCTTTCTTT.

In DNA, the CDR3 is TGTGCCAGCACCACTGGACAGTTCAATCAGCCCCAGCATTTT. This translates into CASTTGQFNQPQHF. The chain uses TRBV6-1 and TRBJ1-5; D is perhaps TRBD1 (6 bases). The germline CDR1 and CDR2 sequences are MNHNS and SASEGT. The V and J ends lost 7 bases and 3 bases respectively, with 13 bases between them. The length of the CDR3 is 14 residues.

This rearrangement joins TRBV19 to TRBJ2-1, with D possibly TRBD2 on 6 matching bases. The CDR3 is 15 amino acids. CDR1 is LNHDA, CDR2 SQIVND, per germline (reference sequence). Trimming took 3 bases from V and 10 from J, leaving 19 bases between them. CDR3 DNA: TGTGCCAGTAGTATCGAGAGGAGGGTACTAGGCGAGCAGTTCTTC. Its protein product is CASSIERRVLGEQFF.

The CDR3 is CASSLNPGSSSYEQYF. In DNA form, the CDR3 reads TGTGCCAGCAGCCTAAACCCGGGGTCTAGCTCCTACGAGCAGTACTTC. The chain couples TRBV5-6 to TRBJ2-7, with D tentatively TRBD2 (5 bases). The germline V and J ends were trimmed by 4 bases and 0 bases, with 17 bases remaining between them. This CDR3 comprises 16 residues. Germline assignment: CDR1 SGHDT and CDR2 YYEEEE.

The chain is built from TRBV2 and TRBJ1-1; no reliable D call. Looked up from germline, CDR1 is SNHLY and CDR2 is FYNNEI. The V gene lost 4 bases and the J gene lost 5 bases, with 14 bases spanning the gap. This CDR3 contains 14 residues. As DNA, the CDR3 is TGTGCCAGCAGTGCAGTCGAGTTGACAACTGAAGCTTTCTTT. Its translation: CASSAVELTTEAFF.

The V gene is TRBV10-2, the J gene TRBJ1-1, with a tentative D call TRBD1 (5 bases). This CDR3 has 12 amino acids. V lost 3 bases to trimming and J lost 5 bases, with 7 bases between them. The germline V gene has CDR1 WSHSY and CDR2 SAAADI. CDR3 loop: CASSDRVTEAFF. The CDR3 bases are TGCGCCAGCAGTGACAGGGTTACTGAAGCTTTCTTT.

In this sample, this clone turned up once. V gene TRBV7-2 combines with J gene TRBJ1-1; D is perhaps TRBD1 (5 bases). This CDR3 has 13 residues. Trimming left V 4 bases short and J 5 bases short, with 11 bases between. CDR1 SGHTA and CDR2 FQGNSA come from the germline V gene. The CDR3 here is CASSSSRVTEAFF. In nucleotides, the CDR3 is TGTGCCAGCAGCTCCTCCAGGGTTACTGAAGCTTTCTTT.

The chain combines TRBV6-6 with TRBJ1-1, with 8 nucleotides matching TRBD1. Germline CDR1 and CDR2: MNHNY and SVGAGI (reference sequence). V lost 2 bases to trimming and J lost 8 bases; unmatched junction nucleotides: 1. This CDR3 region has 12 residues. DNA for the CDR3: TGTGCCAGCAGTTACAGGACAGGGGAAGCTTTCTTT. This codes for CASSYRTGEAFF.

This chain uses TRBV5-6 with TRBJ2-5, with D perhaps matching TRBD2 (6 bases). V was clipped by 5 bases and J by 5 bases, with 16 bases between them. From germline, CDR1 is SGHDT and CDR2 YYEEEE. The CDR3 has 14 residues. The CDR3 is CASSPGLLGETQYF. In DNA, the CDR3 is TGTGCCAGCAGTCCGGGACTCCTCGGGGAGACCCAGTACTTC.

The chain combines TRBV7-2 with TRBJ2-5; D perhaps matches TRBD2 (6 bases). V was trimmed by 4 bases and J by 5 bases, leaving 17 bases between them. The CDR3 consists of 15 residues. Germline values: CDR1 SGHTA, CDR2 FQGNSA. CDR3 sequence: CASSSSLASGETQYF. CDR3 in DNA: TGTGCCAGCAGCTCTTCTCTAGCGTCGGGCGAGACCCAGTACTTC.

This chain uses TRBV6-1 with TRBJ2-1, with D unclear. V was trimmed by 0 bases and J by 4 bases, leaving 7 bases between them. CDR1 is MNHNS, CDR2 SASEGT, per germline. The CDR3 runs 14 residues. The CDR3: CASSEAPGYNEQFF. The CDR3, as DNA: TGTGCCAGCAGTGAAGCGCCCGGTTACAATGAGCAGTTCTTC.